A selection of T cell receptor beta chains follows, all from one sample in a study of Graves' ophthalmopathy and Graves' hyperthyroidism. From the multiplex PCR reads, TCRdb called clonotypes with MiXCR, one entry per CDR3 protein. This repertoire shows about 740,000 distinct CDR3 sequences, 35% to 50% found once; its top ten account for 40% to 55%. What was sequenced was peripheral blood. These receptors originate from an adult man with Graves' ophthalmopathy. The CDR3 runs from the conserved cysteine through the conserved F or W. A D gene is named only where the DNA matches it firmly. Size is stated for part of the rows, as once, few or many counts, or as a class when the clone is expanded.

d_call	clone_size	v_call	j_call	cdr3_nt	cdr3_aa
TRBD1	many	TRBV7-9	TRBJ2-6	TGTGCCAGCAGCTCGCGGGGACAGGGGGCTGGAGGGGCCAACGTCCTGACTTTC	CASSSRGQGAGGANVLTF
.	.	TRBV20-1	TRBJ1-3	TGCAGTGCTAGCCCCCCCGGGTACTCTGGAAACACCATATATTTT	CSASPPGYSGNTIYF
TRBD2	.	TRBV10-3	TRBJ2-6	TGTGCCATCAGTTACGACCTAGCGGGGCTCTCTGGGGCCAACGTCCTGACTTTC	CAISYDLAGLSGANVLTF
TRBD1	many	TRBV6-6	TRBJ2-6	TGTGCCAGCACCGACAGGGACGGCTCTGGGGCCAACGTCCTGACTTTC	CASTDRDGSGANVLTF
.	once	TRBV10-2	TRBJ1-1	TGTGCCAGCAGTGCGGAGGACCCTGAAGCTTTCTTT	CASSAEDPEAFF
.	.	TRBV24-1	TRBJ1-5	TGTGCCACCAGTGACCCAGGGATGAGGAATCAGCCCCAGCATTTT	CATSDPGMRNQPQHF
TRBD2	.	TRBV6-6	TRBJ2-7	TGTGCCAGCAGTTTGACTAGCGTCTACGAGCAGTACTTC	CASSLTSVYEQYF
TRBD2	few	TRBV20-1	TRBJ2-7	TGCAGTGCTTCATCAGGACTAGATCCCTACGAGCAGTACTTC	CSASSGLDPYEQYF
TRBD1	.	TRBV14	TRBJ2-5	TGCGCCAGCAGCCAAGGTCAGGGGGCAGGTGTTTGGGGAGAGACCCAGTACTTC	CASSQGQGAGVWGETQYF
TRBD1	.	TRBV11-1	TRBJ1-6	TGTGCCAGCAGCGGAGACAGGGCGGAATCACCCCTCCACTTT	CASSGDRAESPLHF
TRBD1	.	TRBV10-3	TRBJ2-7	TGTGCCAGCAGCCGAAGTCTCGGGACAGGGTCCTACGAGCAGTACTTC	CASSRSLGTGSYEQYF
.	many	TRBV20-1	TRBJ2-7	TGCAGTGCTAAAGAGGACCCCTACGAGCAGTACTTC	CSAKEDPYEQYF
.	.	TRBV4-3	TRBJ2-5	TGCGCCAGCAGCCAAGATCCGGGGGGCGCAAGGGAGACCCAGTACTTC	CASSQDPGGARETQYF
.	many	TRBV29-1	TRBJ2-7	TGCAGCGTTTGGGAAATGGGGCCCTACGAGCAGTACTTC	CSVWEMGPYEQYF
TRBD1	once	TRBV20-1	TRBJ2-5	TGCAGTGCTAGTGGACAGGGTGTAGAGACCCAGTACTTC	CSASGQGVETQYF
.	few	TRBV4-1	TRBJ2-2	TGCGCCAGCAGCCAATACCTGGGCGGGGAGCTGTTTTTT	CASSQYLGGELFF
.	.	TRBV9	TRBJ2-5	TGTGCCAGCAACGTAGGAGTAGCGGAAGGTCGGGAGACCCAGTACTTC	CASNVGVAEGRETQYF
.	once	TRBV5-1	TRBJ1-5	TGCGCCAGCAGCTTGGGGTCCGGGGGCGGCAATCAGCCCCAGCATTTT	CASSLGSGGGNQPQHF
.	few	TRBV28	TRBJ2-7	TGTGCCACCACCGGGACGCTAACCTACGAGCAGTACTTC	CATTGTLTYEQYF
.	few	TRBV2	TRBJ2-6	TGTGCCAGCAGTGATTCCGTCTCCGGGGCCAACGTCCTGACTTTC	CASSDSVSGANVLTF
TRBD1	many	TRBV10-3	TRBJ1-2	TGTGCCATCTCAGGGGGCGACTATGGCTACACCTTC	CAISGGDYGYTF
.	.	TRBV7-9	TRBJ2-2	TGTGCCAGCAGCTGGACAACGGTCGTAAACACCGGGGAGCTGTTTTTT	CASSWTTVVNTGELFF
TRBD1	.	TRBV5-1	TRBJ1-1	TGCGCCAGCAGCCTGGCCGGGACAGGGAGGGAAACTGAAGCTTTCTTT	CASSLAGTGRETEAFF
.	few	TRBV2	TRBJ1-4	TGTGCCAGCAGTGGCCCTCCCGGCAGGGACGAAAAACTGTTTTTT	CASSGPPGRDEKLFF
.	.	TRBV5-5	TRBJ1-4	TGTGCCAGCAGCTTGCCAGACAGGATTAATGAAAAACTGTTTTTT	CASSLPDRINEKLFF
.	few	TRBV12-3/TRBV12-4	TRBJ1-4	TGTGCCAGCAGTTTAGGTGGAGTAGCTAATGAAAAACTGTTTTTT	CASSLGGVANEKLFF
.	many	TRBV10-2	TRBJ1-5	TGCGCCAGCAGTGAGTCGAGAGGGAATCAGCCCCAGCATTTT	CASSESRGNQPQHF
TRBD1	.	TRBV10-3	TRBJ1-1	TGTGCCAGCAGGCTGGGGACAGGGGCAAGGGACTACACTGAAGCTTTCTTT	CASRLGTGARDYTEAFF
.	.	TRBV6-5	TRBJ1-2	TGTGCCAGCAGTTCGTCGGACAGCAGCTGGGGCTACACCTTC	CASSSSDSSWGYTF
.	.	TRBV11-1	TRBJ2-7	TGTGCCAGCAGCTTAAAAGGGGGAGGGGAGGACGAGCAGTACTTC	CASSLKGGGEDEQYF
.	many	TRBV10-3	TRBJ1-1	TGTGCCAGCAGTGACGGCCCCGGGGAGGCTTTCTTT	CASSDGPGEAFF
TRBD2	.	TRBV7-9	TRBJ2-5	TGCACCAGCAACCAGGGACTAGCGGAATCGGGGGAGACCCAGTACTTC	CTSNQGLAESGETQYF
TRBD2	.	TRBV7-2	TRBJ2-6	TGTGCCAGCAGCCCGGGACTAGCTTTC	CASSPGLAF
TRBD2	.	TRBV24-1	TRBJ2-5	TGTGCCACCAGTGAGCCAGCGGGAGATGTAGAGACCCAGTACTTC	CATSEPAGDVETQYF
.	many	TRBV29-1	TRBJ1-2	TGCAGCGTTGGACAGGCCGGATTTAACTATGGCTACACCTTC	CSVGQAGFNYGYTF
.	few	TRBV11-2	TRBJ1-1	TGTGCCAGCAGCCCGGTGAGGGCTGCTTTCTTT	CASSPVRAAFF
.	.	TRBV20-1	TRBJ1-2	TGCAGTGCTAGAGCTACCACAGGGCCTGCTAACTATGGCTACACCTTC	CSARATTGPANYGYTF
.	.	TRBV16	TRBJ1-2	TGTGCCAGCAGCCCGACCGGGACTTCTTATGGCTACACCTTC	CASSPTGTSYGYTF
.	.	TRBV7-2	TRBJ2-3	TGTGCCAGCAGCTTAGCCGGAGGGACTTCGGATACGCAGTATTTT	CASSLAGGTSDTQYF
.	many	TRBV5-1	TRBJ1-4	TGCGCCAGCAGCCAAGAAGCCGTCGGAGGGGAAAAACTGTTTTTT	CASSQEAVGGEKLFF
.	.	TRBV20-1	TRBJ2-7	TGCAGTGCCCTACCGGACAGTTCCTACGAGCAGTACTTC	CSALPDSSYEQYF
TRBD1	.	TRBV24-1	TRBJ2-7	TGTGCCACCAGTGACCCAGGGACAGGGACCTACGAGCAGTACTTC	CATSDPGTGTYEQYF
.	few	TRBV12-3/TRBV12-4	TRBJ1-6	TGTGCCAGCAGTTTTGAGCCCCTCCACTTT	CASSFEPLHF
.	few	TRBV9	TRBJ1-6	TGTGCCAGCAGCAGAGTATCGGGTACGAGTTCACCCCTCCACTTT	CASSRVSGTSSPLHF
TRBD1	.	TRBV25-1	TRBJ2-7	TGTGCCAGCAGTGACTCGGGACAGGTCGAGGGTTACGAGCAGTACTTC	CASSDSGQVEGYEQYF
.	once	TRBV10-3	TRBJ1-6	TGTGCCAGCTCACCCGAAGGGGATTCACCCCTCCACTTT	CASSPEGDSPLHF
.	.	TRBV20-1	TRBJ1-6	TGCAGTGCTAGAGAGGAGCGGGGAAATTCACCCCTCCACTTT	CSAREERGNSPLHF
.	few	TRBV19	TRBJ1-1	TGTGCCAGTAGTATCCGAGGGGATCAAGCTTTCTTT	CASSIRGDQAFF
.	.	TRBV7-2	TRBJ2-1	TGTGCCAGCAGCTTAGGGACGGCCAATGAGCAGTTCTTC	CASSLGTANEQFF
TRBD2	few	TRBV7-9	TRBJ2-5	TGTGCCAGCAGCTTTCTGATAGCGGGGGGCGCAGAGACCCAGTACTTC	CASSFLIAGGAETQYF
.	.	TRBV7-9	TRBJ1-3	TGTGCCAGCAGCCCTGGGGTGGGCTATGGCTACACCATATATTTT	CASSPGVGYGYTIYF
.	.	TRBV7-3	TRBJ1-6	TGCGCCAGCAGACAAGGAAGCGGGGGTTCCTATAATTCACCCCTCCACTTT	CASRQGSGGSYNSPLHF
.	few	TRBV7-8	TRBJ2-2	TGTGCCAGCAGCTTTCCCGGGGGACTGAACACCGGGGAGCTGTTTTTT	CASSFPGGLNTGELFF
TRBD1	.	TRBV29-1	TRBJ2-5	TGCAGCGCCGGGACAGGGGGGAGCTTCTTC	CSAGTGGSFF
TRBD1	few	TRBV9	TRBJ1-1	TGTGCCAGCAGGGTGACAGGGGTGAACACTGAAGCTTTCTTT	CASRVTGVNTEAFF
.	many	TRBV7-9	TRBJ2-5	TGTGCCAGCAGCATAAGCTTTGACAGGCCACAAGAGACCCAGTACTTC	CASSISFDRPQETQYF